This TCR beta chain appears in the sequencing data of a study of tumor-infiltrating lymphocytes in primary liver carcinoma. The researchers produced TCR beta cDNA from around 500 ng total RNA with a constant-region primer. Three nested multiplex PCR rounds of slightly modified ARM-PCR generated TCR beta libraries. A C-beta reverse primer and TRBV1-TRBV30 forward primers served in each of the first two PCR rounds, at ten to eleven cycles apiece. In TCRdb, the multiplex PCR reads were re-called with MiXCR into one record per CDR3 protein. The data contain 90,000 to 110,000 distinct CDR3 sequences, about four fifths of them singletons. Comments on this clonotype: An end of the junction does not agree with germline; a read error may underlie this.

Co-extraction of both nucleic acids (RNA and DNA) used about 19-33 mg of unsorted bulk tissue. Germline V gene data show CDR1 as MNHEY and CDR2 as SVGAGI. This CDR3 has 13 residues. The chain couples TRBV6-5 to TRBJ1-2; TRBD1 is a possible D gene (5 bases). What was sequenced was liver tumor tissue from sampling region 3. Subset of the sample: tumor region T3, left-lateral pole. The TCR sequence derives from a man aged 35-49 years with primary liver carcinoma and hepatitis B virus infection. The CDR3 protein is CVSSYGADYGYTF. CDR3 sequence (DNA): TGTGTCAGCAGTTATGGGGCCGATTATGGCTACACCTTC.